The 31 T cell receptor beta chains below were found in one sample sequenced in a study of blood T cells in healthy people across ages. The second PCR ran about 6 to 11 cycles with a sample-barcoded 5' primer and J-beta primers. TCRdb used MiXCR to reprocess the 5' RACE reads, holding one entry per CDR3 protein. Of about 970,000 distinct CDR3 sequences listed, approximately 50% are singletons. Sample: blood. These TCRs come from a woman aged 60 to 75 in good health.

Comment on this clonotype: An end of the junction differs from the germline gene, which may be a read error. The chain couples TRBV6-5 to TRBJ2-7, with TRBD1 matching over 12 bases. Per germline, CDR1 MNHEY and CDR2 SVGAGI. CDR3 length: 16 amino acids. The CDR3: CASSHSRDRGRDEQYF. The DNA for the CDR3 is TGTGCCAGCAGTCACTCCCGGGACAGGGGGCGCGACGAGCAGTACTTC.

The chain carries TRBV15 and TRBJ2-1; D remains unclear. This CDR3 contains 16 residues. Germline lookup yields CDR1 LNHNV and CDR2 YYDKDF (reference sequence). The germline V and J ends were trimmed by 0 bases and 0 bases, with 9 bases remaining between them. The CDR3 DNA is TGTGCCACCAGCAGAGATGGGGTTTCCTCCTACAATGAGCAGTTCTTC. Its translation: CATSRDGVSSYNEQFF.

The rearrangement joins TRBV28 to TRBJ2-6; D not resolved. This CDR3 contains 17 residues. V shed 6 bases and J shed 0 bases, with 15 bases lying between them. Germline V CDR1 and CDR2: MDHEN, SYDVKM. The CDR3 region has the DNA TGTGCCAGCAGCGTGGAACTGTTCAACTCTGGGGCCAACGTCCTGACTTTC. Translation: CASSVELFNSGANVLTF.

Many counts were recorded for this clonotype. One end of the junction varies from germline; a read error may be responsible. This rearrangement joins TRBV4-1 to TRBJ2-7, with D possibly TRBD1 on 5 matching bases. The germline gives CDR1 MGHRA, CDR2 YSYEKL. The CDR3 consists of 13 residues. CDR3 DNA: TGTGCCAGCAGCCAAGGGCCAGGGTACGAGCAGTACTTC. This sequence encodes CASSQGPGYEQYF.

A word on this clonotype: One end of the junction varies from germline; a read error may be responsible. The genes are TRBV14 and TRBJ2-1; unclear D gene. This CDR3 is 14 amino acids long. Germline CDR1 and CDR2: SGHDN and FVKESK. The CDR3 DNA is TGTGCCAACAGCCAAGATCTTCTGGTCAATGAGCAGTTCTTC. Residues: CANSQDLLVNEQFF.

This clonotype was found many times. This sequence joins TRBV7-2 and TRBJ2-3; no definite D call. Trimming shortened V by 2 bases and J by 7 bases, and 4 bases separated the two germline ends. The CDR3 is 11 residues long. Germline loops: CDR1 SGHTA, CDR2 FQGNSA. DNA of the CDR3: TGTGCCAGCAGCTTACCCTATACGCAGTATTTT. This encodes CASSLPYTQYF.

This clonotype has just one count. The V and J genes are TRBV20-1 and TRBJ2-1; a possible D gene is TRBD2 (5 bases). V lost 3 bases and J 0 bases, leaving 12 bases between the germline ends. Germline lookup yields CDR1 DFQATT and CDR2 SNEGSKA (reference sequence). There are 15 residues in the CDR3. In nucleotides, the CDR3 is TGCAGTGCTAGTGATCGGAGGAGCTCCTACAATGAGCAGTTCTTC. Translation gives CSASDRRSSYNEQFF.

The chain joins TRBV28 to TRBJ2-3, with a possible D match to TRBD2 (5 bases). This CDR3 is built from 14 residues. Deletions cut 6 bases from V and 5 bases from J, with 15 bases between. Germline-derived CDR1 and CDR2 are MDHEN and SYDVKM. CDR3 nucleotides: TGTGCCAGCAGCCCGCACCTAGCTGGAGATACGCAGTATTTT. It encodes CASSPHLAGDTQYF.

The gene calls are TRBV6-1 and TRBJ2-5, with 7 positions matching TRBD1. Germline V gene data show CDR1 as MNHNS and CDR2 as SASEGT. V gave up 6 bases and J gave up 0 bases; unmatched junction bases: 4. The CDR3 has 14 residues. The CDR3 reads CASRTGWYQETQYF. The CDR3 coding sequence is TGTGCCAGCAGGACAGGGTGGTACCAAGAGACCCAGTACTTC.

This clonotype was detected a few times. The gene calls are TRBV20-1 and TRBJ2-1; 10 nucleotides match TRBD2. V shed 3 bases, J shed 8 bases, and the junction held 7 bases outside the gene matches. The CDR3 extends over 14 amino acids. The germline CDR1 and CDR2 sequences are DFQATT and SNEGSKA (reference sequence). DNA of the CDR3: TGCAGTGCTAGCTCGACTAGCGGGTTAGATGAGCAGTTCTTC. This gives the protein CSASSTSGLDEQFF.

In this sample, this clonotype turned up many times. The chain joins TRBV11-2 to TRBJ2-7; 7 bases agree with TRBD2. Germline V gene data show CDR1 as SGHAT and CDR2 as FQNNGV. The CDR3 has 14 residues. The J segment lost 7 bases and the V segment lost 5 bases, leaving 11 bases of the junction unmatched. CDR3 region: CASSNILVGGEQYF. CDR3 nucleotides: TGTGCCAGCAGCAACATACTAGTGGGGGGGGAGCAGTACTTC.

CDR3 bases: TGTGCCAGCAGCTTTGTTCGGCAGTCTAACACAGATACGCAGTATTTT. Translating gives CASSFVRQSNTDTQYF. This chain connects TRBV7-2 to TRBJ2-3; D remains unclear. The CDR3 sequence is 16 residues long. Trimming cost V 3 bases and J 2 bases, with 15 bases left between them. The germline CDR1 and CDR2 sequences are SGHTA and FQGNSA.

This clonotype was observed a few times. The chain uses TRBV7-8 and TRBJ2-5; D call uncertain. The tail of the sequence fits TRBJ2-7 better, so the J call may be wrong. The CDR3 length is 17 residues. The germline CDR1 and CDR2 sequences are SGHVS and FQNEAQ. CDR3 sequence (DNA): TGTGCCAGCAGCCCAGGTTCGTGGCGAAGCCCTTCTAACGAGCAGTACTTC. Its translation is CASSPGSWRSPSNEQYF.

There are a few counts of this clonotype. V usage is TRBV21-1 and J usage is TRBJ2-3; TRBD2 is the table's D call, not checked against the DNA. TRBV21-1 is given as a pseudogene. CDR3 size: 17 residues. This CDR3 is CASSKDGDSACTDTQYF. In DNA, the CDR3 is TGTGCCAGCAGCAAAGACGGGGACTCGGCTTGCACAGATACGCAGTATTTT.

J is TRBJ1-5 and V is TRBV12-3 or TRBV12-4, with 7 bases lining up with TRBD1. The V gene end was trimmed by 3 bases and the J gene end by 2 bases; junction bases not matched to a gene: 10. The CDR3 totals 17 residues. DNA of the CDR3: TGTGCCAGCAGTTTGCTCCCCACAGGGGAGGGCAATCAGCCCCAGCATTTT. Translation gives CASSLLPTGEGNQPQHF.

The rearrangement joins TRBV6-2 or TRBV6-3 to TRBJ2-5; D might be TRBD2 (6 bases). The DNA end is more similar to TRBJ2-7, so the J call may be wrong. Germline CDR1 and CDR2: MNHEY and SVGEGT. The CDR3 loop spans 19 amino acids. The CDR3 DNA sequence: TGTGCCAGCAGTTACTCGAATTACAGGCCCCTTGGGAGGCACTACGAGCAGTACTTC. This encodes CASSYSNYRPLGRHYEQYF.

This chain connects TRBV6-5 to TRBJ2-3, with 7 bases that match TRBD2. The CDR3 totals 15 residues. The junction had 15 bases not matched to a gene; V was cut back by 8 bases and J by 7 bases. Germline values: CDR1 MNHEY, CDR2 SVGAGI. The CDR3 DNA reads as TGTGCCAGCCTCAAAACCGGGACTAACTCGAATACGCAGTATTTT. This gives the protein CASLKTGTNSNTQYF.

This clonotype was seen a handful of times. The J gene is TRBJ1-2, the V gene TRBV27; perhaps TRBD1 as D (5 bases). This CDR3 has 13 amino acids. Germline CDR1 reads MNHEY; CDR2 reads SMNVEV (reference sequence). With 3 bases removed from V and 5 bases from J, the gap between germline ends came to 10 bases. DNA of the CDR3: TGTGCCAGCAGTTTGTCTCAGGGTTATGGCTACACCTTC. This sequence encodes CASSLSQGYGYTF.

This clonotype was seen more than once but under ten times. This chain links TRBV20-1 with TRBJ2-1; 9 positions match TRBD2. The CDR3 loop spans 13 amino acids. J lost 6 bases, V lost 3 bases, and 3 bases had no gene match. In germline, CDR1 is DFQATT, CDR2 SNEGSKA (reference sequence). The CDR3 DNA reads as TGCAGTGCTAGGCTAGCGGGATTCAATGAGCAGTTCTTC. Its translation: CSARLAGFNEQFF.

The sample holds a few counts of this clonotype. CDR3 coding DNA: TGTGCCAGCGGTCCCCAGGGGATTTATGGCTACACCTTC. It encodes CASGPQGIYGYTF. The chain links TRBV6-1 to TRBJ1-2; tentatively, D is TRBD1 (6 bases). The V gene lost 8 bases and the J gene lost 5 bases, with 15 bases spanning the gap. The V gene's germline CDR1 is MNHNS and CDR2 SASEGT. The CDR3 is made up of 13 amino acids.

This chain links TRBV9 with TRBJ2-2, with a possible D match to TRBD1 (5 bases). The CDR3 is 15 residues long. V was shortened by 2 bases and J by 1 base, with 9 bases between the two germline ends. Germline V gene lookup returns CDR1 SGDLS and CDR2 YYNGEE. The CDR3 DNA reads as TGTGCCAGCAGCGTGAAGGGGTGGAACACCGGGGAGCTGTTTTTT. It yields the protein CASSVKGWNTGELFF.

The V gene is TRBV4-2, the J gene TRBJ2-5; 10 bases map to TRBD2. This CDR3 spans 16 amino acids. Germline V CDR1 and CDR2: LGHNA, YNFKEQ. V lost 0 bases and J lost 3; bases outside the gene matches: 4. The CDR3 region is CASSQDLAGGKETQYF. In nucleotides, the CDR3 is TGTGCCAGCAGCCAAGACTTAGCGGGAGGCAAAGAGACCCAGTACTTC.

The V gene is TRBV20-1, the J gene TRBJ2-3, with TRBD2 as a possible D gene (6 bases). Trimming pared 2 bases from V and 4 bases from J, leaving 10 bases between. Germline V gives CDR1 DFQATT, CDR2 SNEGSKA (reference sequence). This CDR3 comprises 13 residues. Written as DNA, the CDR3 is TGCAGTGCTAGAAGCGGAGGGGCAGATACGCAGTATTTT. Its translation: CSARSGGADTQYF.

The chain combines TRBV29-1 with TRBJ2-5, with 9 bases fitting TRBD1. Germline CDR1 reads SQVTM; CDR2 reads ANQGSEA. The CDR3 loop spans 13 amino acids. Trimming at V came to 4 bases and at J to 7 bases, leaving 7 bases not matched to a gene. CDR3 DNA sequence: TGCAGCGTTGTTACAGGGGGCTTCGGGACCCAGTACTTC. Translating it yields CSVVTGGFGTQYF. Filled out from reference TRBV29-1 and TRBJ2-5, the complete variable domain reads SAVISQKPSRDICQRGTSLTIQCQVDSQVTMMFWYRQQPGQSLTLIATANQGSEATYESGFVIDKFPISRPNLTFSTLTVSNMSPEDSSIYLCSVVTGGFGTQYFGPGTRLLVL.

The genes are TRBV9 and TRBJ2-1; D call uncertain. This CDR3 is built from 12 residues. Germline loops: CDR1 SGDLS, CDR2 YYNGEE. V lost 1 base and J 6 bases, leaving 5 bases between the germline ends. The CDR3 DNA is TGTGCCAGCAGCGTATTGGGCAATGAGCAGTTCTTC. This codes for CASSVLGNEQFF.

The J gene is TRBJ2-3, the V gene TRBV20-1, with D possibly matching TRBD2 (5 bases). The CDR3 extends over 16 amino acids. Germline-derived CDR1 and CDR2 are DFQATT and SNEGSKA (reference sequence). Trimming left V 6 bases short and J 0 bases short, with 19 bases between. CDR3 region: CSAPGVGSRSTDTQYF. In DNA form, the CDR3 reads TGCAGTGCCCCCGGTGTGGGGAGTCGTAGCACAGATACGCAGTATTTT.

The chain combines TRBV7-9 with TRBJ2-7; TRBD1 is a possible D gene (5 bases). The CDR3 is 12 residues long. V was pared by 3 bases and J by 6 bases, with 9 bases between. Germline CDR1 is SEHNR and CDR2 is FQNEAQ (reference sequence). CDR3 nucleotides: TGTGCCAGCAGCTTTTCCAGGGTCGAGCAGTACTTC. Translation gives CASSFSRVEQYF.

The chain combines TRBV7-9 with TRBJ2-5, with 8 bases aligning to TRBD1. Per germline, CDR1 SEHNR and CDR2 FQNEAQ (reference sequence). This CDR3 has 14 residues. The junction had 6 bases not matched to a gene; V was cut back by 8 bases and J by 1 base. The CDR3 nucleotides read TGTGCCAGCCGGACAGGGAGATCCCAAGAGACCCAGTACTTC. Encoded protein: CASRTGRSQETQYF.

The genes are TRBV28 and TRBJ2-7; tentatively, D is TRBD1 (6 bases). The V end lost 7 bases, the J end lost 5 bases, and 12 bases lay between the germline ends. From germline, CDR1 is MDHEN and CDR2 SYDVKM. The CDR3 is made up of 12 amino acids. The CDR3 region is CASNRVYHEQYF. CDR3 sequence (DNA): TGTGCCAGCAACAGGGTGTACCACGAGCAGTACTTC.

This chain links TRBV29-1 with TRBJ2-1, with no clear D. Per germline, CDR1 SQVTM and CDR2 ANQGSEA. V was pared by 1 base and J by 6 bases, with 7 bases between. The CDR3 covers 12 residues. The CDR3 sequence is CSVEVGGNEQFF. The DNA for the CDR3 is TGCAGCGTTGAAGTGGGCGGCAATGAGCAGTTCTTC.

This chain links TRBV6-5 with TRBJ2-1; TRBD2 matches at 9 bases. Germline CDR1 MNHEY, CDR2 SVGAGI. CDR3 length equals 15 residues. Trimming removed 2 bases from V and 5 bases from J; junction bases left unmatched: 4. CDR3 in DNA: TGTGCCAGCAGTTACGAAGCGGGAGGAAACAATGAGCAGTTCTTC. Residues: CASSYEAGGNNEQFF.